These T cell receptor beta chains were read from a single sample in a study of control samples from healthy donors and cancer patients. Clones were sequenced by immunoSEQ multiplex PCR, and TCRdb holds only the in-frame ones, with some missing. Of about 170,000 clones listed, about 91% are singletons. Specimen: blood. These receptors were collected from a woman aged 30 to 39 in good health. The CDR3 runs from the conserved cysteine through the conserved F or W. The D gene is left open where the match is weak. Clone size is given for some rows only: seen once, a few or many times, or a class if the clone is expanded.

V gene: TRBV2
clone size: once
J gene: TRBJ2-5
D gene: TRBD1
CDR3 protein: CASSRQGARETQYF
CDR3 DNA: TGTGCCAGCAGTCGACAGGGGGCGCGGGAGACCCAGTACTTC

V gene: TRBV29-1
clone size: NA
J gene: TRBJ2-1
D gene: TRBD1
CDR3 protein: CSVEDRGRSSYNEQFF
CDR3 DNA: TGCAGCGTTGAGGACAGGGGCCGCAGCTCCTACAATGAGCAGTTCTTC

V gene: TRBV4-1
clone size: NA
J gene: TRBJ1-3
D gene: NA
CDR3 protein: CASSQGPARGNTIYF
CDR3 DNA: TGCGCCAGCAGCCAAGGACCGGCGAGGGGAAACACCATATATTTT

V gene: TRBV4-1
clone size: NA
J gene: TRBJ2-7
D gene: TRBD1
CDR3 protein: CASSQEGTGDYEQYF
CDR3 DNA: TGCGCCAGCAGCCAAGAGGGAACAGGGGACTACGAGCAGTACTTC

V gene: TRBV2
clone size: NA
J gene: TRBJ1-1
D gene: TRBD1
CDR3 protein: CASSPRDRAVNTEAFF
CDR3 DNA: TGTGCCAGCAGTCCCCGGGACAGGGCGGTGAACACTGAAGCTTTCTTT

V gene: TRBV28
clone size: few
J gene: TRBJ1-5
D gene: TRBD1
CDR3 protein: CASRGTGANQPQHF
CDR3 DNA: TGTGCCAGCAGAGGGACAGGGGCGAATCAGCCCCAGCATTTT

V gene: TRBV5-1
clone size: NA
J gene: TRBJ2-2
D gene: NA
CDR3 protein: CASSATGGNTGELFF
CDR3 DNA: TGCGCCAGCAGCGCGACAGGTGGAAACACCGGGGAGCTGTTTTTT

V gene: TRBV29-1
clone size: NA
J gene: TRBJ1-1
D gene: TRBD1
CDR3 protein: CSVNRGTSDTEAFF
CDR3 DNA: TGCAGCGTGAACAGGGGGACCTCGGACACTGAAGCTTTCTTT

V gene: TRBV15
clone size: NA
J gene: TRBJ2-2
D gene: NA
CDR3 protein: CATSSGYVGGDFTGELFF
CDR3 DNA: TGTGCCACCAGCAGTGGTTATGTGGGGGGCGATTTTACCGGGGAGCTGTTTTTT

V gene: TRBV9
clone size: NA
J gene: TRBJ2-5
D gene: NA
CDR3 protein: CASSVGPSRETQYF
CDR3 DNA: TGTGCCAGCAGCGTTGGTCCGAGTCGAGAGACCCAGTACTTC

V gene: TRBV6-5
clone size: NA
J gene: TRBJ1-1
D gene: NA
CDR3 protein: CASSYSGASPFF
CDR3 DNA: TGTGCCAGCAGTTACTCGGGGGCCTCGCCTTTCTTT

V gene: TRBV6-5
clone size: once
J gene: TRBJ1-2
D gene: NA
CDR3 protein: CASSYSGAGGNGYTF
CDR3 DNA: TGTGCCAGCAGTTACTCGGGGGCTGGGGGCAATGGCTACACCTTC

V gene: TRBV7-6
clone size: NA
J gene: TRBJ2-7
D gene: TRBD1
CDR3 protein: CASSPTGGLSYEQYF
CDR3 DNA: TGTGCCAGCAGCCCAACAGGGGGGCTCTCCTACGAGCAGTACTTC

V gene: TRBV5-1
clone size: few
J gene: TRBJ2-2
D gene: TRBD1
CDR3 protein: CASSLGQGAAGELFF
CDR3 DNA: TGCGCCAGCAGCTTGGGACAGGGGGCCGCCGGGGAGCTGTTTTTT

V gene: TRBV5-5
clone size: few
J gene: TRBJ1-2
D gene: NA
CDR3 protein: CASSLGVSTYGYTF
CDR3 DNA: TGTGCCAGCAGCTTGGGGGTGTCCACCTATGGCTACACCTTC

V gene: TRBV7-6
clone size: NA
J gene: TRBJ2-5
D gene: TRBD1
CDR3 protein: CASSSRWDRGFGETQYF
CDR3 DNA: TGTGCCAGCAGCTCACGCTGGGACAGGGGGTTCGGAGAGACCCAGTACTTC

V gene: TRBV3-1/TRBV3-2
clone size: NA
J gene: TRBJ1-2
D gene: NA
CDR3 protein: CASSQLRGGYGYTF
CDR3 DNA: TGTGCCAGCAGCCAACTTCGAGGGGGCTATGGCTACACCTTC

V gene: TRBV7-6
clone size: NA
J gene: TRBJ1-5
D gene: NA
CDR3 protein: CASLLNGQMTNQPQHF
CDR3 DNA: TGTGCCAGCCTATTGAACGGCCAGATGACAAATCAGCCCCAGCATTTT

V gene: TRBV11-2
clone size: NA
J gene: TRBJ1-2
D gene: TRBD1
CDR3 protein: CASSLETGGGYTF
CDR3 DNA: TGTGCCAGCAGCTTAGAGACAGGGGGCGGCTACACCTTC

V gene: TRBV5-1
clone size: NA
J gene: TRBJ2-5
D gene: TRBD2
CDR3 protein: CASGGDGGIETQYF
CDR3 DNA: TGCGCCAGCGGGGGGGACGGTGGAATAGAGACCCAGTACTTC

V gene: TRBV6-5
clone size: NA
J gene: TRBJ1-2
D gene: TRBD1
CDR3 protein: CASRQSWGQTGGYTF
CDR3 DNA: TGTGCCAGCAGACAATCGTGGGGACAGACGGGTGGCTACACCTTC

V gene: TRBV6-4
clone size: NA
J gene: TRBJ2-2
D gene: NA
CDR3 protein: CASRTNIGTGELFF
CDR3 DNA: TGTGCCAGCAGAACGAATATAGGGACCGGGGAGCTGTTTTTT

V gene: TRBV11-3
clone size: NA
J gene: TRBJ1-1
D gene: NA
CDR3 protein: CASSLGGLRNTEAFF
CDR3 DNA: TGTGCCAGCAGCTTGGGGGGGCTGAGGAACACTGAAGCTTTCTTT

V gene: TRBV9
clone size: NA
J gene: TRBJ2-3
D gene: NA
CDR3 protein: CASSVGLDGNTDTQYF
CDR3 DNA: TGTGCCAGCAGCGTAGGACTCGATGGTAACACAGATACGCAGTATTTT

V gene: TRBV15
clone size: NA
J gene: TRBJ1-3
D gene: NA
CDR3 protein: CATSRVGKGVTGNTIYF
CDR3 DNA: TGTGCCACCAGCAGAGTTGGAAAGGGGGTCACTGGAAACACCATATATTTT

V gene: TRBV29-1
clone size: NA
J gene: TRBJ2-1
D gene: TRBD1
CDR3 protein: CSVKGTGGWDEQFF
CDR3 DNA: TGCAGCGTTAAAGGGACAGGGGGCTGGGATGAGCAGTTCTTC

V gene: TRBV5-6
clone size: NA
J gene: TRBJ2-5
D gene: TRBD1
CDR3 protein: CASSLRGPSLPEETQYF
CDR3 DNA: TGTGCCAGCAGCCTCAGGGGGCCCAGTTTACCGGAAGAGACCCAGTACTTC

V gene: TRBV10-2
clone size: NA
J gene: TRBJ1-1
D gene: TRBD1
CDR3 protein: CASRDRTGGGSTEAFF
CDR3 DNA: TGCGCCAGCAGGGACAGAACAGGGGGCGGGAGCACTGAAGCTTTCTTT

V gene: TRBV28
clone size: few
J gene: TRBJ2-4
D gene: NA
CDR3 protein: CASSLPQSGLAKNIQYF
CDR3 DNA: TGTGCCAGCAGTTTACCCCAATCGGGCCTAGCCAAAAACATTCAGTACTTC

V gene: TRBV7-9
clone size: NA
J gene: TRBJ2-1
D gene: TRBD2
CDR3 protein: CASSLLAGHNEQFF
CDR3 DNA: TGTGCCAGCAGCTTACTAGCGGGACACAATGAGCAGTTCTTC

V gene: TRBV19
clone size: NA
J gene: TRBJ1-1
D gene: NA
CDR3 protein: CASFQGTEAFF
CDR3 DNA: TGTGCCAGTTTCCAGGGGACTGAAGCTTTCTTT

V gene: TRBV5-6
clone size: NA
J gene: TRBJ1-5
D gene: NA
CDR3 protein: CASSLQGSNQPQHF
CDR3 DNA: TGTGCCAGCAGCTTGCAGGGCAGCAATCAGCCCCAGCATTTT

V gene: TRBV19
clone size: NA
J gene: TRBJ2-1
D gene: NA
CDR3 protein: CASSIRGAYNEQFF
CDR3 DNA: TGTGCCAGTAGTATTCGGGGTGCATACAATGAGCAGTTCTTC

V gene: TRBV18
clone size: NA
J gene: TRBJ2-3
D gene: NA
CDR3 protein: CASSPQNTDTQYF
CDR3 DNA: TGTGCCAGCTCACCGCAGAACACAGATACGCAGTATTTT

V gene: TRBV23-1
clone size: NA
J gene: TRBJ2-7
D gene: TRBD1
CDR3 protein: CASWDERDRVGSAHEQYF
CDR3 DNA: TGCGCCAGCTGGGACGAGAGGGACAGGGTTGGTAGCGCGCACGAGCAGTACTTC

V gene: TRBV3-1/TRBV3-2
clone size: NA
J gene: TRBJ2-3
D gene: NA
CDR3 protein: CASSQGSQRTDTQYF
CDR3 DNA: TGTGCCAGCAGCCAAGGAAGTCAGCGCACAGATACGCAGTATTTT

V gene: TRBV5-6
clone size: once
J gene: TRBJ2-1
D gene: TRBD1
CDR3 protein: CASSFRTGRSYNEQFF
CDR3 DNA: TGTGCCAGCAGTTTTCGGACAGGGCGCTCCTACAATGAGCAGTTCTTC

V gene: TRBV10-3
clone size: NA
J gene: TRBJ1-1
D gene: NA
CDR3 protein: CAISESKNTEAFF
CDR3 DNA: TGTGCCATCAGTGAGTCGAAGAACACTGAAGCTTTCTTT

V gene: TRBV19
clone size: NA
J gene: TRBJ1-5
D gene: TRBD1
CDR3 protein: CASIKKGQALPPQHF
CDR3 DNA: TGTGCCAGTATCAAAAAGGGACAGGCTCTCCCGCCCCAGCATTTT

V gene: TRBV5-1
clone size: once
J gene: TRBJ2-1
D gene: NA
CDR3 protein: CASSLGGSSYNEQFF
CDR3 DNA: TGCGCCAGCAGCTTGGGCGGAAGCTCCTACAATGAGCAGTTCTTC

V gene: TRBV6-2/TRBV6-3
clone size: NA
J gene: TRBJ2-1
D gene: TRBD2
CDR3 protein: CASSYSPAGESLYNEQFF
CDR3 DNA: TGTGCCAGCAGTTACTCCCCAGCGGGAGAGTCCCTGTACAATGAGCAGTTCTTC

V gene: TRBV6-1
clone size: few
J gene: TRBJ1-1
D gene: NA
CDR3 protein: CASNPLAEVEAFF
CDR3 DNA: TGTGCCAGCAACCCCCTCGCAGAGGTTGAAGCTTTCTTT

V gene: TRBV5-1
clone size: NA
J gene: TRBJ1-1
D gene: NA
CDR3 protein: CASSPQGNTEAFF
CDR3 DNA: TGCGCCAGCAGCCCACAGGGGAACACTGAAGCTTTCTTT

V gene: TRBV12-3/TRBV12-4
clone size: NA
J gene: TRBJ1-2
D gene: NA
CDR3 protein: CASTIDRNYGYTF
CDR3 DNA: TGTGCCAGCACCATAGACAGGAACTATGGCTACACCTTC

V gene: TRBV5-1
clone size: NA
J gene: TRBJ2-7
D gene: TRBD2
CDR3 protein: CASSLSAGVYEQYF
CDR3 DNA: TGCGCCAGCTCCTTGTCTGCGGGAGTCTACGAGCAGTACTTC

V gene: TRBV11-2
clone size: once
J gene: TRBJ2-1
D gene: TRBD1
CDR3 protein: CASSPDRGQWNEQFF
CDR3 DNA: TGTGCCAGCAGCCCGGACAGGGGGCAATGGAATGAGCAGTTCTTC

V gene: TRBV15
clone size: NA
J gene: TRBJ1-5
D gene: NA
CDR3 protein: CATSGTRRGSYSNQPQHF
CDR3 DNA: TGTGCCACCAGCGGGACACGCCGGGGGTCGTATAGCAATCAGCCCCAGCATTTT

V gene: TRBV7-9
clone size: NA
J gene: TRBJ1-5
D gene: TRBD1
CDR3 protein: CASSLSDRGGDQPQHF
CDR3 DNA: TGTGCCAGCAGCTTATCGGACAGGGGGGGAGATCAGCCCCAGCATTTT

V gene: TRBV29-1
clone size: NA
J gene: TRBJ2-5
D gene: NA
CDR3 protein: CSVEDGRGRGVETQYF
CDR3 DNA: TGCAGCGTTGAAGATGGTCGGGGGCGCGGGGTAGAGACCCAGTACTTC

V gene: TRBV11-2
clone size: NA
J gene: TRBJ2-7
D gene: TRBD1
CDR3 protein: CASSSLNRDRGKTYEQYF
CDR3 DNA: TGTGCCAGCAGCTCCCTTAACCGGGACAGGGGGAAAACCTACGAGCAGTACTTC

V gene: TRBV9
clone size: NA
J gene: TRBJ2-6
D gene: NA
CDR3 protein: CASSVQGGGANVLTF
CDR3 DNA: TGTGCCAGCAGCGTACAGGGAGGTGGGGCCAACGTCCTGACTTTC

V gene: TRBV6-5
clone size: NA
J gene: TRBJ1-2
D gene: TRBD1
CDR3 protein: CASTSGTGNYGYTF
CDR3 DNA: TGTGCCAGCACCTCCGGGACAGGGAACTATGGCTACACCTTC

V gene: TRBV5-4
clone size: NA
J gene: TRBJ1-2
D gene: TRBD1
CDR3 protein: CASSLAATGDKGGYTF
CDR3 DNA: TGTGCCAGCAGCTTGGCCGCGACAGGGGATAAGGGTGGCTACACCTTC